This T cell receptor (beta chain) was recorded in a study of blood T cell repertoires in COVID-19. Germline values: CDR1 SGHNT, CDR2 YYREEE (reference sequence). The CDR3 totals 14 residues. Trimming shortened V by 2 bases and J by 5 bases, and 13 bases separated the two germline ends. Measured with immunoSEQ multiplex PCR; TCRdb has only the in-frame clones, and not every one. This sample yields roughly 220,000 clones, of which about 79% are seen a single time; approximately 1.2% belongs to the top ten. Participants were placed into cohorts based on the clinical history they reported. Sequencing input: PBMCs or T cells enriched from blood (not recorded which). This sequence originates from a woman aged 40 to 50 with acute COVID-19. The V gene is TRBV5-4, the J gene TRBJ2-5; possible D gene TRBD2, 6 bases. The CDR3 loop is CASSFPGEVETQYF. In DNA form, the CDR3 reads TGTGCCAGCAGCTTCCCCGGGGAGGTCGAGACCCAGTACTTC.